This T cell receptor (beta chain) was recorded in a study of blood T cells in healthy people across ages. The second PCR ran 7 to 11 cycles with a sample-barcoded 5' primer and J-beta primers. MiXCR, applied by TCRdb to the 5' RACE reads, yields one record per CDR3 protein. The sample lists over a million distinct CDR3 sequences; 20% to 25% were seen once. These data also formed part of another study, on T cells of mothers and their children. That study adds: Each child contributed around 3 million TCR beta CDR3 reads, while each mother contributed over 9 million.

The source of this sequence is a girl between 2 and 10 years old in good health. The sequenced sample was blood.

The CDR3 DNA reads as TGTGCCAGCAGTTTGGTGACAGGGACAGGCTATGGCTACACCTTC. Amino acid sequence: CASSLVTGTGYGYTF. This chain connects TRBV28 to TRBJ1-2; the match to TRBD1 covers 8 bases. Germline lookup yields CDR1 MDHEN and CDR2 SYDVKM. This CDR3 region has 15 residues. With 3 bases clipped from V and 4 bases from J, the junction kept 7 bases outside the gene matches.